This T cell receptor beta chain was recovered during a study of early T cells in non-severe SARS-CoV-2 infection. The overall study: Sequencing targeted bulk RNA from unsorted whole blood, leaving chains unpaired. General study results and limits: Anti-spike CD8 specificities were favored by VDJdb matching, whose results missed private and CD4 specificities.

Trimming shortened V by 0 bases and J by 5 bases, and 7 bases separated the two germline ends. This CDR3 is built from 14 residues. Germline CDR1 reads LGHDT; CDR2 reads YNNKEL (reference sequence). Unique molecular identifiers tagged individual cDNA molecules. MiXCR, applied by TCRdb to the 5' RACE reads, yields one record per CDR3 protein. Of 50,000 to 65,000 distinct CDR3 sequences listed, around 9.1% are singletons. A remark on this clonotype: Its cognate antigen is unknown.

This chain connects TRBV3-1 to TRBJ2-2; no definite D call. Sequenced input: whole blood. This receptor was taken from an adult who was a healthcare worker with PCR-confirmed SARS-CoV-2 infection or an uninfected control (not recorded which). The CDR3: CASSQEGLTGELFF. The DNA of the CDR3 is TGTGCCAGCAGCCAAGAAGGTTTGACCGGGGAGCTGTTTTTT.